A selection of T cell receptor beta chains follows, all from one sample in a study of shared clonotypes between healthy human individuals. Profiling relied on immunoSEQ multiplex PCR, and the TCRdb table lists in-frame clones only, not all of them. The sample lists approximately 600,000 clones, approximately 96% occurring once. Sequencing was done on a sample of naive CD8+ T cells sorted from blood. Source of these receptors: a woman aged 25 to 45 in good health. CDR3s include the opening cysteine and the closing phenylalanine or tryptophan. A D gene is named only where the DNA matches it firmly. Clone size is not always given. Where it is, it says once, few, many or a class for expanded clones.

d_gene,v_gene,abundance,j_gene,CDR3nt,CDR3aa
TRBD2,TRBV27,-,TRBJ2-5,TGTGCCAGCAGTTTGCGGGAGGTGGGGGAGACCCAGTACTTC,CASSLREVGETQYF
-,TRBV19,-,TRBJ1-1,TGTGCCAGTAGTACCCAACTCCAAGCTTTCTTT,CASSTQLQAFF
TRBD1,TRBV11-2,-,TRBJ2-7,TGTGCCAGCAGCTTAGATCAGGGGACAGGGTACTACGAGCAGTACTTC,CASSLDQGTGYYEQYF
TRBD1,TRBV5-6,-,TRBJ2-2,TGTGCCAGCAGCTGGGGGGGACAGGGACCCACCGGGGAGCTGTTTTTT,CASSWGGQGPTGELFF
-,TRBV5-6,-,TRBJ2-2,TGTGCCAGCAGCTTGGCCCCGGGCGGGGAGCTGTTTTTT,CASSLAPGGELFF
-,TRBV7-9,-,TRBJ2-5,TGTGCCAGCAGCTTAGTCAGGTCGAAAGAGACCCAGTACTTC,CASSLVRSKETQYF
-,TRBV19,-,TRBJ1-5,TGTGCCAGTAGTCTCCGGGATTTCAATCAGCCCCAGCATTTT,CASSLRDFNQPQHF
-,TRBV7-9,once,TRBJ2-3,TGTGCCAGCAGCTCTACACAGGTCTTGGGTGTTTTGACAGATACGCAGTATTTT,CASSSTQVLGVLTDTQYF
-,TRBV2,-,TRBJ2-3,TGTGCCAGCAGTGAGGGAGAAATCAGCACAGATACGCAGTATTTT,CASSEGEISTDTQYF
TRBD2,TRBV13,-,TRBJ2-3,TGTGCCAGCAGCTCCTTTAGCGGGCCCGCTAGAACAGATACGCAGTATTTT,CASSSFSGPARTDTQYF
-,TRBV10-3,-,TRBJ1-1,TGTGCCATCAGTGAAGGATATGAAGCTTTCTTT,CAISEGYEAFF
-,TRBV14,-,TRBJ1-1,TGTGCCAGCAGCCAAGTTGGGCTGTGGACTGAAGCTTTCTTT,CASSQVGLWTEAFF
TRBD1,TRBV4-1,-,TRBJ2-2,TGCGCCAGCAGCCAGGGACAGGGGGCCGGGGAGCTGTTTTTT,CASSQGQGAGELFF
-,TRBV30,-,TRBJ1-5,TGTGCCTGGAGTGTGGGGGCTGCGAGCAATCAGCCCCAGCATTTT,CAWSVGAASNQPQHF
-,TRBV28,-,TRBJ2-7,TGTGCCAGCAGTTACGGGAGACAGGGTGGTTCCGAGCAGTACTTC,CASSYGRQGGSEQYF
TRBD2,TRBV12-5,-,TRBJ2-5,TGTGCTAGATGCTGGACTAGCGGGAGGTTGGGGGGAGAGACCCAGTACTTC,CARCWTSGRLGGETQYF
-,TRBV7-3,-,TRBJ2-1,TGTGCCAGCAGCTTAGTCCCCTACAATGAGCAGTTCTTC,CASSLVPYNEQFF
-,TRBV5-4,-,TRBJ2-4,TGTGCCAGCAGCTTGCAGGAGCAAAACATTCAGTACTTC,CASSLQEQNIQYF
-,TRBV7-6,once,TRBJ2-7,TGTGCCAGCAGCTTAGGAACCAGCAACTCCTACGAGCAGTACTTC,CASSLGTSNSYEQYF
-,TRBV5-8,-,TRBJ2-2,TGTGCCAGCAGCCATAGAAACAGGGGAGGAGTCGGGGAGCTGTTTTTT,CASSHRNRGGVGELFF
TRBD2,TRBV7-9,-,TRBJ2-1,TGTGCCAGCCTAGCGGGATTTAACAATGAGCAGTTCTTC,CASLAGFNNEQFF
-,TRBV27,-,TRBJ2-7,TGTGCCAGCAGTATCAGGGCTAGCGTTTTTCTTGAGCAGTACTTC,CASSIRASVFLEQYF
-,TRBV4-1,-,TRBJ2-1,TGCGCCAGCAGCCAAGGTCGGGGGAGTGGGGACAATGAGCAGTTCTTC,CASSQGRGSGDNEQFF
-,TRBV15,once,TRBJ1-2,TGTGCCACCAGCAACCCGGACAGCGGCTATGGCTACACCTTC,CATSNPDSGYGYTF
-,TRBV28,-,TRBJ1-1,TGTGCCAGCAGTTCGGGGGGACTGAACACTGAAGCTTTCTTT,CASSSGGLNTEAFF
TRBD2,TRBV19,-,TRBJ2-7,TGTGCCAGTAGTACAACTAGCGGGAGCTCCTACGAGCAGTACTTC,CASSTTSGSSYEQYF
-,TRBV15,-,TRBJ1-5,TGTGCCACCAGCGCGGGGGCAAGCAATCAGCCCCAGCATTTT,CATSAGASNQPQHF
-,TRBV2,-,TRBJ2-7,TGTGCCAGCAGACTAGTTAGTTCCTACGAGCAGTACTTC,CASRLVSSYEQYF
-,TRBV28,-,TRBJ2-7,TGTGCCAGCACGACCCGAGGAGAGTACGAGCAGTACTTC,CASTTRGEYEQYF
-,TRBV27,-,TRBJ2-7,TGTGCCAGCAGTTTTAGTTTAAGATCCGAGCAGTACTTC,CASSFSLRSEQYF
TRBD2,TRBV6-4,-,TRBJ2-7,TGTGCCAGCAGCCCTACGGCCAGCGGGGACTCCTACGAGCAGTACTTC,CASSPTASGDSYEQYF
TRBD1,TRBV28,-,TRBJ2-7,TGTGCCAGCAGTCCGGACAGGGGCCTCTACGAGCAGTACTTC,CASSPDRGLYEQYF
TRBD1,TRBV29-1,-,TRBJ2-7,TGCAGCGTCGGGACAGGTAATTTCTACGAGCAGTACTTC,CSVGTGNFYEQYF
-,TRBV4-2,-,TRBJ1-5,TGTGCCAGCAGACCCGGGGCCGGGGATCAGCCCCAGCATTTT,CASRPGAGDQPQHF
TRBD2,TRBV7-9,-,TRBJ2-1,TGTGCCAGCAGCTTATCTGTTAGCGGGAACCCCCTGAATGAGCAGTTCTTC,CASSLSVSGNPLNEQFF
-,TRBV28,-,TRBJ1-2,TGTGCCAGCAGTGATTACCCCACAGGATTTAACTATGGCTACACCTTC,CASSDYPTGFNYGYTF
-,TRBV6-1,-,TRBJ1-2,TGTGCCAGCAGTGAACTCCCAGCTAACTATGGCTACACCTTC,CASSELPANYGYTF
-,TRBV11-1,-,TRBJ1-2,TGTGCCAGCAGCTTGGGTGATTATGGCTACACCTTC,CASSLGDYGYTF
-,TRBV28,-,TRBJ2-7,TGTGCCACCACATCTCAACGGATCGCCTACGAGCAGTACTTC,CATTSQRIAYEQYF
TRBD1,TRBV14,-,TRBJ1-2,TGTGCCAGCAGCCAAGGACAGGGGGTCGGCTATGGCTACACCTTC,CASSQGQGVGYGYTF
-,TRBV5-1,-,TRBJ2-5,TGCGCCAGCAGCTCAAGTCGGGTTTCCTTGGCAGAGACCCAGTACTTC,CASSSSRVSLAETQYF
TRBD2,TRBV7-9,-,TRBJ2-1,TGTGCCAGCAGTCCCACTAGCGGGAGGTACAATGAGCAGTTCTTC,CASSPTSGRYNEQFF
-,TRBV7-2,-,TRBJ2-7,TGTGCCAGCAGCTTAATACAGGGCTACGAGCAGTACTTC,CASSLIQGYEQYF
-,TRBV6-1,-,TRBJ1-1,TGTGCCAGCAGGGAATTGGACGGGTACACTGAAGCTTTCTTT,CASRELDGYTEAFF
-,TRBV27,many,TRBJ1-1,TGTGCCAGCAGTTTTGAAAGAGGGGGATTGAACACTGAAGCTTTCTTT,CASSFERGGLNTEAFF
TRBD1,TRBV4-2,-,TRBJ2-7,TGTGCCAGCAGCTTGGTTGACAGGGGCCACGAGCAGTACTTC,CASSLVDRGHEQYF
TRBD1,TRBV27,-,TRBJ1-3,TGTGCCAGCAGACCGGGACAGGGCAACACCATATATTTT,CASRPGQGNTIYF
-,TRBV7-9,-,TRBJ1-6,TGTGCCAGCAGCTACGAAGTTAAGGGTGGTAATTCACCCCTCCACTTT,CASSYEVKGGNSPLHF
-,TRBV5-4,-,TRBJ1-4,TGTGCCAGCAGCTTCGATTCCGGTAGTGAGGATGAAAAACTGTTTTTT,CASSFDSGSEDEKLFF
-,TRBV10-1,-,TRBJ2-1,TGCGCCAGCAGTTCTAGCCGGGACGCATCAAATGAGCAGTTCTTC,CASSSSRDASNEQFF
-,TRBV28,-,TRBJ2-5,TGTGCCAGCAGTTTATCGCCAGAGCTACAAGAGACCCAGTACTTC,CASSLSPELQETQYF
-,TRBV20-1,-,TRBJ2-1,TGCAGTGCTGATACGTACAATGAGCAGTTCTTC,CSADTYNEQFF